This record looks at one TCR beta chain sequence and its context. This specimen belongs to a study of naive and memory T cell subsets. This CDR3 has 15 residues. V was shortened by 0 bases and J by 0 bases, with 9 bases between the two germline ends. Germline V gene data show CDR1 as DFQATT and CDR2 as SNEGSKA (reference sequence). Effector memory cells were sorted as CD45RA-CD27-, EMRA cells as CD45RA+CD27-. Both TRBC1 and TRBC2 were covered by a beta constant-region primer of two equimolar oligonucleotides. Four rounds of PCR amplified the ligated cDNA using nested alpha and beta constant-region primers plus SP2. MiXCR, applied by TCRdb to the UMI-ligation and nested PCR reads, yields one record per CDR3 protein. The table includes around 30,000 distinct CDR3 sequences, roughly 18% detected once.

Sequencing was done on a sample of effector memory CD4+ T cells from blood. The subset here: effector memory, CD45RA- CD27-. This chain uses TRBV20-1 with TRBJ2-1; D not certain. The TCR originated in a human donor in good health. The CDR3 coding sequence is TGCAGTGCTAGAGATAAGAGCCACTCCTACAATGAGCAGTTCTTC. Protein sequence: CSARDKSHSYNEQFF.